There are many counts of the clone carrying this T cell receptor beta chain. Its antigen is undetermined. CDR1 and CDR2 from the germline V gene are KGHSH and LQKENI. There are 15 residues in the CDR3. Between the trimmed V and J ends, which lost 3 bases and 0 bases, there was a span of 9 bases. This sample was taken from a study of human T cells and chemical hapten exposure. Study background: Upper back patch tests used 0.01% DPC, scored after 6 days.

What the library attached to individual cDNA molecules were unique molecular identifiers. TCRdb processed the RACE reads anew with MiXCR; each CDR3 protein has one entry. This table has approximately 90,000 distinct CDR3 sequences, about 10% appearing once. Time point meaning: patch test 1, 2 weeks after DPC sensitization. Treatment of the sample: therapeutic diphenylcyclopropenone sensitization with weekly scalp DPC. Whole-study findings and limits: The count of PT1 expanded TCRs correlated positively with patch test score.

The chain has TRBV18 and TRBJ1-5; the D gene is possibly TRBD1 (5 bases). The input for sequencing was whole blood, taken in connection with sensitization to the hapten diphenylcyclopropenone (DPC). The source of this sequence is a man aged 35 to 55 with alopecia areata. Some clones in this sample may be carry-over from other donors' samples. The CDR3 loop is CASSPRQLSNQPQHF. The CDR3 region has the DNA TGTGCCAGCTCACCCCGACAGCTTAGCAATCAGCCCCAGCATTTT.